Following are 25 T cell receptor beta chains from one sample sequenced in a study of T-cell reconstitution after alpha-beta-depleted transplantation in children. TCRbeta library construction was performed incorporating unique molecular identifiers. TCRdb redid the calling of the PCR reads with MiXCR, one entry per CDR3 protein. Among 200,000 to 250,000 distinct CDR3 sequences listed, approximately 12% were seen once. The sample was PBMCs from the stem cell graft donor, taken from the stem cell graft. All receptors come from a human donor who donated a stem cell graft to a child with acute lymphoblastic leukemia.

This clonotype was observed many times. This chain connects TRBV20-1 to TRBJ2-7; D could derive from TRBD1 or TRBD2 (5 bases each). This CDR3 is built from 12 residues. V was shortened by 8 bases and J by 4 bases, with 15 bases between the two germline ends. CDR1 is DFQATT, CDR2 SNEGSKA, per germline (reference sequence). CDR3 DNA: TGCAGTAGGGGAGAGCGGTTGTACGAGCAGTACTTC. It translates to CSRGERLYEQYF.

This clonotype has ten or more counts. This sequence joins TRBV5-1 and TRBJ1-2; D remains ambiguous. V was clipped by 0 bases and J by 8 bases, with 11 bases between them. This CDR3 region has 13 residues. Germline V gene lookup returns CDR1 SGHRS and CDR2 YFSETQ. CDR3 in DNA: TGCGCCAGCAGCTTGGAGCCTAACCAGGGCTACACCTTC. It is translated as CASSLEPNQGYTF.

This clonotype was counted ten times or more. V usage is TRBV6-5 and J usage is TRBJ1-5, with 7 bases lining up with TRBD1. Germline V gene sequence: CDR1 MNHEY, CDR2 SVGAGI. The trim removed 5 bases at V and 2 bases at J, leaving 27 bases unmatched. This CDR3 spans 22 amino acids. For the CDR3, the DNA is TGTGCCAGCAGTCATAGATCGGGGTTTCAGGTAACAGGGGATACTGGCAATCAGCCCCAGCATTTT. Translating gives CASSHRSGFQVTGDTGNQPQHF.

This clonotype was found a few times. The CDR3 sequence is CASSRATGDTEAFF. The CDR3 DNA sequence: TGTGCCAGCTCACGAGCGACAGGGGACACTGAAGCTTTCTTT. The gene calls are TRBV18 and TRBJ1-1; the match to TRBD1 covers 8 bases. Unmatched junction bases numbered 4, after V lost 4 bases and J lost 3 bases. CDR1 is KGHSH, CDR2 LQKENI, per germline. The CDR3 is 14 residues long.

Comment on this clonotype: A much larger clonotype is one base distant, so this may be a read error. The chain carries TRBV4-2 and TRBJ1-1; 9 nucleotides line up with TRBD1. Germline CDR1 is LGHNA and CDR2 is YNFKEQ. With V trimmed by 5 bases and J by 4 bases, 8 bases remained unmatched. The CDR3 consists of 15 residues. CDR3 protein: CASSFRDRVSTEAFF. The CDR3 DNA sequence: TGTGCCAGCAGCTTTCGGGACAGGGTGTCCACTGAAGCTTTCTTT.

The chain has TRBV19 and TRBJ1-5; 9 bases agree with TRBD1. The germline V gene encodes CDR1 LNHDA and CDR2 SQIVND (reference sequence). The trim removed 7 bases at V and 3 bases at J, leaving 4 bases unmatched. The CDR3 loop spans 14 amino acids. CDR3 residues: CASTDRGINQPQHF. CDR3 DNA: TGTGCCAGTACAGACAGGGGGATCAATCAGCCCCAGCATTTT.

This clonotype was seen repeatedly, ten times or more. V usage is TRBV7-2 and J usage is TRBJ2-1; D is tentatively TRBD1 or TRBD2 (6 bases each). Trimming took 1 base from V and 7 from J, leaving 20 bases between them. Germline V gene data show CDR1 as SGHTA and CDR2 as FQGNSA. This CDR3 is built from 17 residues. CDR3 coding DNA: TGTGCCAGCAGCTTAGGCCGGGGACTCCAGGGGAATAATGAGCAGTTCTTC. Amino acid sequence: CASSLGRGLQGNNEQFF.

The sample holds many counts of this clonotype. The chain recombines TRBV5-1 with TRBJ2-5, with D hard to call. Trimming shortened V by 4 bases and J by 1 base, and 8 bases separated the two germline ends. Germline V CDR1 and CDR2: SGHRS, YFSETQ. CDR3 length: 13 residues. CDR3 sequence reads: CASSPHSQETQYF. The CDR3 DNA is TGCGCCAGCAGCCCCCACTCCCAAGAGACCCAGTACTTC.

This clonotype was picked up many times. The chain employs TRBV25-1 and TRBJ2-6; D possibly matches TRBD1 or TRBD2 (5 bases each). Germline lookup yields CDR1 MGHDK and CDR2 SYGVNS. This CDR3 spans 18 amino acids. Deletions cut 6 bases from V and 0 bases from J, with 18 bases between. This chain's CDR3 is CASSNWGRNPSGANVLTF. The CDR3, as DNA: TGTGCCAGCAGCAATTGGGGACGTAATCCCTCTGGGGCCAACGTCCTGACTTTC.

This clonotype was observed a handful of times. This CDR3 is CSARRRVAGEQYF. CDR3 nucleotides: TGCAGTGCTAGACGCAGGGTAGCCGGCGAGCAGTACTTC. The chain couples TRBV20-1 to TRBJ2-7; tentatively, D is TRBD1 (5 bases). This CDR3 comprises 13 residues. Germline V gene lookup returns CDR1 DFQATT and CDR2 SNEGSKA (reference sequence). V was clipped by 2 bases and J by 6 bases, with 14 bases between them.

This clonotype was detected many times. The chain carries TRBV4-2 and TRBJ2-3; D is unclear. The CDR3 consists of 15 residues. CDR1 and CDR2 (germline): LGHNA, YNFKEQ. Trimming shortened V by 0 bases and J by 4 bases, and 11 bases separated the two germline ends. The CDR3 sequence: CASSQELLGADTQYF. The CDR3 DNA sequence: TGTGCCAGCAGCCAAGAATTACTTGGGGCAGATACGCAGTATTTT.

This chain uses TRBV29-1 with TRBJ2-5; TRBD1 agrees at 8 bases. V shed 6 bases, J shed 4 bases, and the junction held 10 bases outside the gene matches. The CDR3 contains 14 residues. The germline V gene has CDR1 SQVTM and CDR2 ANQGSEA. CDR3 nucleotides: TGCAGCGTGACTGAAGGACAGGGACGAGAGACCCAGTACTTC. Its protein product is CSVTEGQGRETQYF.

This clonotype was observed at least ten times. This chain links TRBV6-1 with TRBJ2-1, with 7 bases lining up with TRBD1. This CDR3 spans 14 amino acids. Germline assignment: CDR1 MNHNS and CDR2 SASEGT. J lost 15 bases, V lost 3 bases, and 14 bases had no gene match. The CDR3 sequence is CASSESTGTPSGFF. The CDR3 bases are TGTGCCAGCAGTGAGTCGACAGGGACACCCTCAGGGTTCTTC.

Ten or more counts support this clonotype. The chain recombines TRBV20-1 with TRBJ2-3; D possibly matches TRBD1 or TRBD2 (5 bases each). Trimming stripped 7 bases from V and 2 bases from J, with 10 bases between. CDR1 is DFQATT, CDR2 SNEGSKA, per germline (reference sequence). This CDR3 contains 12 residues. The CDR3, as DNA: TGCAGTGTCACCGGGACCACAGATACGCAGTATTTT. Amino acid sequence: CSVTGTTDTQYF.

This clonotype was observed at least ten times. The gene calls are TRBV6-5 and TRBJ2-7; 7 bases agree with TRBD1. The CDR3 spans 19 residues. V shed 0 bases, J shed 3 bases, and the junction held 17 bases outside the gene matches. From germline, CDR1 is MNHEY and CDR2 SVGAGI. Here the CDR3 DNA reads TGTGCCAGCAGTTACTCGATCATAAAAAAGGGGACAGAAGACTACGAGCAGTACTTC. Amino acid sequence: CASSYSIIKKGTEDYEQYF.

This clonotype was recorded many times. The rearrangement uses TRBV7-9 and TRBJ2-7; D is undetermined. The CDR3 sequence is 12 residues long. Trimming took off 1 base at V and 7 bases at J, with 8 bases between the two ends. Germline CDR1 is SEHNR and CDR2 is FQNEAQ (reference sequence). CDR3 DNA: TGTGCCAGCAGCTTAGGGTTCAGAGAGCAGTACTTC. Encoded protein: CASSLGFREQYF.

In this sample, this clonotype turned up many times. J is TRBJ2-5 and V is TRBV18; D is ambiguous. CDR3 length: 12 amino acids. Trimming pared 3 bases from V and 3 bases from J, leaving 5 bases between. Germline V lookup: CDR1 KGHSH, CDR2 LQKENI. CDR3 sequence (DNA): TGTGCCAGCTCACCGACCAAAGAGACCCAGTACTTC. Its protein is CASSPTKETQYF. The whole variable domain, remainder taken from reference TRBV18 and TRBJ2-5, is NAGVMQNPRHLVRRRGQEARLRCSPMKGHSHVYWYRQLPEEGLKFMVYLQKENIIDESGMPKERFSAEFPKEGPSILRIQQVVRGDSAAYFCASSPTKETQYFGPGTRLLVL.

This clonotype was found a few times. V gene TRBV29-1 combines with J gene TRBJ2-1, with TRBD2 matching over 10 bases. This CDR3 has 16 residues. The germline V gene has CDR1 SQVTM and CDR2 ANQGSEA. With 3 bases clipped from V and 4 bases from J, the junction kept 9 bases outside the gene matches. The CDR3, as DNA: TGCAGCGTTGACCGGGCTAGCGGGGGCCCGTACAATGAGCAGTTCTTC. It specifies CSVDRASGGPYNEQFF.

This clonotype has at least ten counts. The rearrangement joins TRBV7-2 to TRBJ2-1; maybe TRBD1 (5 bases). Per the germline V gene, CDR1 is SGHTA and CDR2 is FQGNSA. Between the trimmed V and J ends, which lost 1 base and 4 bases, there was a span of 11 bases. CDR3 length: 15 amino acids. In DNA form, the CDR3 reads TGTGCCAGCAGCTTAGTTGGGGCCCTATACAATGAGCAGTTCTTC. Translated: CASSLVGALYNEQFF. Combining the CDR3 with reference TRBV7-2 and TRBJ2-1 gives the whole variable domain GAGVSQSPSNKVTEKGKDVELRCDPISGHTALYWYRQSLGQGLEFLIYFQGNSAPDKSGLPSDRFSAERTGGSVSTLTIQRTQQEDSAVYLCASSLVGALYNEQFFGPGTRLTVL.

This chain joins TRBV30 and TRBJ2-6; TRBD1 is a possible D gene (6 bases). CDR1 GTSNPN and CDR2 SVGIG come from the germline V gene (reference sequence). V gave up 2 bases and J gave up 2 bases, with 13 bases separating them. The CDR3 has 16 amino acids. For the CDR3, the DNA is TGTGCCTGGAGTAAGGTGGGGGCGGCTGGGGCCAACGTCCTGACTTTC. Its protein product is CAWSKVGAAGANVLTF.

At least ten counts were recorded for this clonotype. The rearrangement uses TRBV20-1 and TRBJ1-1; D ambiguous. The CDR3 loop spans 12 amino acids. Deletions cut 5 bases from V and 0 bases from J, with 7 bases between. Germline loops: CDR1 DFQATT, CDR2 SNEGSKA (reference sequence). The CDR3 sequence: CSAGELNTEAFF. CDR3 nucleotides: TGCAGTGCTGGGGAATTGAACACTGAAGCTTTCTTT.

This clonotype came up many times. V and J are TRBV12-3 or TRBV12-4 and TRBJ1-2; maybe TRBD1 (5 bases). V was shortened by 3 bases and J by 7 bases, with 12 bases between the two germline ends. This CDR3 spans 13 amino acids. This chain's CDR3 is CASSFGQGPGYTF. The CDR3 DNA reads TGTGCCAGCAGTTTTGGGCAGGGCCCTGGCTACACCTTC.

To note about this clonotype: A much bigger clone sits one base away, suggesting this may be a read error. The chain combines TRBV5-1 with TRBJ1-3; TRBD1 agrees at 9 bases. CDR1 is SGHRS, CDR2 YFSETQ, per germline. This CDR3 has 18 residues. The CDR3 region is CASSSGTGMILPGYTIYF. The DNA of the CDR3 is TGCGCCAGCAGCTCCGGGACAGGGATGATCCTTCCTGGATACACCATATATTTT.

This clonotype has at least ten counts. CDR3 protein: CASSPGREYEQYF. CDR3 in DNA: TGTGCCAGCAGCCCGGGACGGGAATACGAGCAGTACTTC. This rearrangement joins TRBV7-3 to TRBJ2-7; D tentatively fits TRBD1 or TRBD2 (5 bases each). In germline, CDR1 is SGHTA, CDR2 FQGTGA. V was trimmed by 5 bases and J by 4 bases, leaving 12 bases between them. The CDR3 runs to 13 residues.

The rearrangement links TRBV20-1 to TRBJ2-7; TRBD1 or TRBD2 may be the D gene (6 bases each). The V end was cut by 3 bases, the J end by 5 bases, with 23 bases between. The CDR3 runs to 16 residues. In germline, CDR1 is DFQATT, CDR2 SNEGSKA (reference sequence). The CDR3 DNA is TGCAGTGCTAGGGGACAAATAACTAGCCGCAGGGACGAGCAGTACTTC. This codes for CSARGQITSRRDEQYF.